These 10 T cell receptor beta chains were sequenced from one sample in a study of T cell changes during pregnancy in multiple sclerosis. Repertoires were generated with immunoSEQ multiplex PCR, while TCRdb's copy carries only in-frame clones and drops some. The sample carries 40,000 to 55,000 clones, 80% to 95% recorded once. Sequenced here: CD4+ T cells from peripheral blood mononuclear cells, sampled in the third trimester of pregnancy. The receptors were gathered from a female donor with multiple sclerosis, enrolled in a pregnancy study.

This clone was seen once. This chain joins TRBV10-3 and TRBJ1-6; D is perhaps TRBD1 (5 bases). The germline CDR1 and CDR2 sequences are ENHRY and SYGVKD. V lost 0 bases and J 3 bases, leaving 15 bases between the germline ends. This CDR3 region has 18 residues. The CDR3 nucleotides are TGTGCCATCAGTGAGTCGCGGGGCAAGAACCTCTATAATTCACCCCTCCACTTT. This gives the protein CAISESRGKNLYNSPLHF.

J is TRBJ1-1 and V is TRBV15, with D uncertain. Germline V CDR1 and CDR2: LNHNV, YYDKDF (reference sequence). The CDR3 length is 14 residues. V dropped 0 bases and J dropped 1 base, with 6 bases sitting between them. The CDR3 coding sequence is TGTGCCACCAGCAGAGATCCAGGGAACACTGAAGCTTTCTTT. It encodes CATSRDPGNTEAFF.

This sequence joins TRBV7-6 and TRBJ2-6, with D hard to call. There are 16 residues in the CDR3. Trimming removed 3 bases from V and 0 bases from J, with 9 bases in between. The germline V gene encodes CDR1 SGHVS and CDR2 FNYEAQ. The CDR3 sequence is CASSFAGYSGANVLTF. The CDR3 DNA follows: TGTGCCAGCAGCTTTGCCGGTTACTCTGGGGCCAACGTCCTGACTTTC.

V usage is TRBV4-3 and J usage is TRBJ1-6, with 10 bases lining up with TRBD1. The CDR3 has 18 amino acids. Trimming at V came to 0 bases and at J to 0 bases, leaving 2 bases not matched to a gene. Looked up from germline, CDR1 is LGHNA and CDR2 is YSLEER. The CDR3 DNA reads as TGCGCCAGCAGCCAAGATTGGACAGGGGGCTCCTATAATTCACCCCTCCACTTT. Encoded protein: CASSQDWTGGSYNSPLHF.

The chain carries TRBV6-5 and TRBJ1-2; TRBD1 might be the D (6 bases). Germline-derived CDR1 and CDR2 are MNHEY and SVGAGI. The CDR3 consists of 15 residues. V was shortened by 5 bases and J by 8 bases, with 21 bases between the two germline ends. CDR3 region: CASSHHASTGRGYTF. The CDR3 nucleotides are TGTGCCAGCAGTCACCACGCCTCCACAGGGCGCGGCTACACCTTC.

The sample holds one count of this clone. The genes are TRBV29-1 and TRBJ1-2; D not resolved. V gave up 4 bases and J gave up 3 bases, with 12 bases separating them. Germline V gene data show CDR1 as SQVTM and CDR2 as ANQGSEA. The CDR3 sequence is 13 residues long. The DNA for the CDR3 is TGCAGCGTTGGAGCGCGGCTACACTATGGCTACACCTTC. Residues: CSVGARLHYGYTF.

Note on this clone: Sequence at one end of the junction differs from germline and may be a read error. The V call is TRBV6-6, the J call TRBJ2-7; tentative D call: TRBD2 (5 bases). Germline-derived CDR1 and CDR2 are MNHNY and SVGAGI (reference sequence). The CDR3 spans 14 residues. CDR3: CASSYSEVSHEQYF. The CDR3 DNA reads TGTGCCAGCAGTTACTCGGAGGTCTCCCACGAGCAGTACTTC.

The rearrangement uses TRBV30 and TRBJ2-7, with 11 bases fitting TRBD2. Trimming removed 3 bases from V and 2 bases from J; junction bases left unmatched: 0. The CDR3 loop spans 13 amino acids. CDR1 GTSNPN and CDR2 SVGIG come from the germline V gene (reference sequence). The CDR3 protein is CAWRLAGAYEQYF. CDR3 sequence (DNA): TGTGCCTGGAGACTAGCGGGGGCCTACGAGCAGTACTTC.

This clone was counted a single time. V gene TRBV7-6 combines with J gene TRBJ1-2; 7 nucleotides agree with TRBD1. Trimming took 1 base from V and 7 from J; bases not matched to a gene: 9. This CDR3 comprises 15 residues. In germline, CDR1 is SGHVS, CDR2 FNYEAQ. The DNA of the CDR3 is TGTGCCAGCAGCTTAGGAACAGGGGAAGGGCGTGGCTACACCTTC. Residues: CASSLGTGEGRGYTF.

V is TRBV11-2 and J is TRBJ2-7; 12 bases align to TRBD2. The CDR3 spans 16 residues. Per germline, CDR1 SGHAT and CDR2 FQNNGV. V shed 5 bases and J 3 bases; nucleotides not matched to a gene: 8. CDR3: CASSHLAGGPGYEQYF. The CDR3 DNA reads TGTGCCAGCAGCCACCTAGCGGGGGGGCCGGGCTACGAGCAGTACTTC.